This T cell receptor beta chain was captured by sequencing in a study of T cells after yellow fever vaccination. Findings and limits, study-wide: Once the booster was given, most primary-vaccination clones reappeared, at just over 95% for CD4 and around 90% for CD8.

It was through 5'RACE template switching that TCR cDNA was made, with a universal primer site and UMIs added. TCRdb processed the 5' RACE reads anew with MiXCR; each CDR3 protein has one entry. This sample has some 300,000 distinct CDR3 sequences, with around 9.3% found just once. Of note for this clonotype: Its specificity is not known.

This CDR3 is built from 15 residues. The V end lost 1 base, the J end lost 2 bases, and 9 bases lay between the germline ends. The germline V gene has CDR1 LNHDA and CDR2 SQIVND (reference sequence). This TCR was sampled from a man between 18 and 35 years old who received the YFV17D yellow fever vaccine. This chain uses TRBV19 with TRBJ2-4; the D is unclear. This specimen consisted of CD4+ T cells sorted from PBMCs, obtained 5 days after the yellow fever booster vaccination. The CDR3 coding sequence is TGTGCCAGTAGTATAGCACGGTTTTCCAAAAACATTCAGTACTTC. Protein: CASSIARFSKNIQYF.